This is a list of T cell receptor beta chains from one sample in a study of blood T cell repertoires in COVID-19. Here immunoSEQ multiplex PCR was the method, and the copy in TCRdb shows in-frame clones only, minus some. The table records 300,000 to 450,000 clones, 75% to 90% of them present only once. Sequencing input: PBMCs or T cells enriched from blood (not recorded which). These receptor sequences come from a man aged 18 to 35 who had recovered from COVID-19. Both conserved end residues are part of each CDR3. The D gene is left open where the match is weak. Size is omitted from some rows. Given values are once, few, many or a class for expanded clones.

V	size	J	D	DNA	CDR3
TRBV21-1	few	TRBJ1-1	.	TGTGCCAGCAACACCGGGACAGGGGAATCCCCCCGAGCTTTCTTT	CASNTGTGESPRAFF
TRBV18	.	TRBJ1-3	.	TGTGCCAGCTCACCCGCGGGCGGAAACACCATATATTTT	CASSPAGGNTIYF
TRBV28	once	TRBJ1-3	.	TGTGCCAGCAGTTTTCCCCGTTCTGGAAACACCATATATTTT	CASSFPRSGNTIYF
TRBV10-3	.	TRBJ2-7	.	TGTGCCATCAGTGGAAAGGCAGGGTCCTACGAGCAGTACTTC	CAISGKAGSYEQYF
TRBV7-2	once	TRBJ1-6	TRBD1	TGTGCCAGCAGCTGGGACAGGGGGGAAACAGTGTCCTATAATTCACCCCTCCACTTT	CASSWDRGETVSYNSPLHF
TRBV7-8	.	TRBJ1-4	.	TGTGCCAGCAGCTTCCAGGGGTCTAATGAAAAACTGTTTTTT	CASSFQGSNEKLFF
TRBV7-9	few	TRBJ2-3	.	TGTGCCAGCAGCTTTAGAGGGCGCCCTAGCACAGATACGCAGTATTTT	CASSFRGRPSTDTQYF
TRBV19	few	TRBJ2-1	.	TGTGCCAGTAATTCCGACAGGAAATACAATGAGCAGTTCTTC	CASNSDRKYNEQFF
TRBV5-1	.	TRBJ2-3	.	TGCGCCAGCAGCTTTTCAGGGGACCGCACAGATACGCAGTATTTT	CASSFSGDRTDTQYF
TRBV10-1	.	TRBJ2-2	.	TGCGCCAGCAGTGAACGGAGAATGTCGAACACCGGGGAGCTGTTTTTT	CASSERRMSNTGELFF
TRBV30	.	TRBJ2-1	TRBD2	TGTGCCCGGCGATATAGCGGGAGTGATGAGCAGTTCTTC	CARRYSGSDEQFF
TRBV21-1	.	TRBJ1-5	.	TGTGCCAGCAGCAGAAACAGGGGTGGTAATCAGCCCCAGCATTTT	CASSRNRGGNQPQHF
TRBV27	.	TRBJ1-2	TRBD1	TGTGCCAGCAGTCCGGGGGTAGACAGGGGCTTTGGCTACACCTTC	CASSPGVDRGFGYTF
TRBV18	.	TRBJ2-1	TRBD2	TGTGCCAGCTCCCGAAACTCCCTAGCGGGAAGCAGGAATGAGCAGTTCTTC	CASSRNSLAGSRNEQFF
TRBV11-2	.	TRBJ1-6	.	TGTGCCAGCAGCCGAGGCAGGGTTGATTCACCCCTCCACTTT	CASSRGRVDSPLHF
TRBV6-2/TRBV6-3	.	TRBJ2-7	TRBD1	TGTGCCAGCAGTTACGAAGGGGGCGACGAGCAGTACTTC	CASSYEGGDEQYF
TRBV6-5	.	TRBJ1-1	TRBD1	TGTGCCAGCAAGACAGGGGGCGAGGGCACTGAAGCTTTCTTT	CASKTGGEGTEAFF
TRBV3-1/TRBV3-2	.	TRBJ2-6	.	TGTGCCAGCAGCCAACTCTCAGGGGCAGGTGGGGCCAACGTCCTGACTTTC	CASSQLSGAGGANVLTF
TRBV18	.	TRBJ1-2	TRBD1	TGTGCCAGCTCAGGTCTCCGGGACAGGGCAGACTATGGCTACACCTTC	CASSGLRDRADYGYTF
TRBV27	.	TRBJ1-1	TRBD1	TGTGCCAGCAGTTCCGGACAGGGTACGGGCACTGAAGCTTTCTTT	CASSSGQGTGTEAFF
TRBV28	.	TRBJ2-5	.	TGTGCCAGCAGGCAAACGACGGGGACCCAGTACTTC	CASRQTTGTQYF
TRBV5-5	.	TRBJ2-7	.	TGTGCCAGCAGCGGCGCAGGGGCGGACGAGCAGTACTTC	CASSGAGADEQYF
TRBV11-3	.	TRBJ1-1	.	TGTGCCAGCAGCTTAGGTGGCAGTCGGAACACTGAAGCTTTCTTT	CASSLGGSRNTEAFF
TRBV18	.	TRBJ2-3	.	TGTGCCAGCTCACCAGGTAACAGGGGCACAGATACGCAGTATTTT	CASSPGNRGTDTQYF
TRBV7-3	once	TRBJ2-3	.	TGTGCCAGCAGCTTATCGACAGATACGCAGTATTTT	CASSLSTDTQYF
TRBV6-1	.	TRBJ2-6	.	TGTGCCAGCAGTGAAGCTAGGCTAGCCTCTGGGGCCAACGTCCTGACTTTC	CASSEARLASGANVLTF
TRBV18	.	TRBJ1-1	.	TGTGCCAGCTCACCCGTACAGGGAACCAACACTGAAGCTTTCTTT	CASSPVQGTNTEAFF
TRBV5-4	.	TRBJ2-7	.	TGTGCCAGCAGCTTCTCGTCCAGGGGCTCCCGGAGCTACGAGCAGTACTTC	CASSFSSRGSRSYEQYF
TRBV7-2	.	TRBJ2-7	.	TGTGCCAGCAGCTTAAAGGAGGGGTACGAGCAGTACTTC	CASSLKEGYEQYF
TRBV9	.	TRBJ2-1	.	TGTGCCAGCAGCGTAGCTACAGGGTACAATGAGCAGTTCTTC	CASSVATGYNEQFF
TRBV4-3	.	TRBJ2-1	.	TGCGCCAGCAGCCTGTCTAGCTCGGTCTCCTACAATGAGCAGTTCTTC	CASSLSSSVSYNEQFF